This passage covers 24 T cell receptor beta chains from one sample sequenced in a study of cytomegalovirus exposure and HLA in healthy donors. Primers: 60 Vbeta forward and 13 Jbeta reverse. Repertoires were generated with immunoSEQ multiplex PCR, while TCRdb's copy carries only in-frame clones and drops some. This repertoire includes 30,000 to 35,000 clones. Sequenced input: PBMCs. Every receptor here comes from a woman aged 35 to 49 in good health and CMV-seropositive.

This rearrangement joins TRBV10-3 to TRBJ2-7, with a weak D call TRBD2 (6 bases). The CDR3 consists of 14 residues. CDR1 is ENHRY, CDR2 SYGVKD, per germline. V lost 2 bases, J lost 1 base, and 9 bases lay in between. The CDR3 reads CAISEVGGSYEQYF. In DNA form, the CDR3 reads TGTGCCATCAGTGAGGTCGGGGGATCCTACGAGCAGTACTTC.

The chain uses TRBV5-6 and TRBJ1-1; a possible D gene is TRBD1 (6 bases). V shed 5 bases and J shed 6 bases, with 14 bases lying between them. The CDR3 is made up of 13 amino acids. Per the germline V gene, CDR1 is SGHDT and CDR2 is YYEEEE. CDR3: CASSSDRRSEAFF. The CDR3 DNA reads TGTGCCAGCAGTTCCGACAGGAGGTCTGAAGCTTTCTTT.

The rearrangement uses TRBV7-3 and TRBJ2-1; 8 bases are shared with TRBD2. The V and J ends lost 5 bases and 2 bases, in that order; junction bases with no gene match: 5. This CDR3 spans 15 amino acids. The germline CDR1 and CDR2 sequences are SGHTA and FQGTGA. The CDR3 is CASSPTSGAYNEQFF. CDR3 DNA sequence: TGTGCCAGCAGCCCCACTAGCGGAGCCTACAATGAGCAGTTCTTC.

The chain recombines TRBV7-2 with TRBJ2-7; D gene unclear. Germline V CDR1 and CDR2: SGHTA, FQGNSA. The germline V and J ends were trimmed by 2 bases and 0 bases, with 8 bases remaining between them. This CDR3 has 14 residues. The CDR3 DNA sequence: TGTGCCAGCAGCTTACAGGCAGCCTCCTACGAGCAGTACTTC. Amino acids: CASSLQAASYEQYF.

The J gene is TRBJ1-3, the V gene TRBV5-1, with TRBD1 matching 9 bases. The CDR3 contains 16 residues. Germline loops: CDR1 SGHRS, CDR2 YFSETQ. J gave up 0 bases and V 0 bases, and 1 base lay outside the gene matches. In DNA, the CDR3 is TGCGCCAGCAGCTTGGAGGGACAGGGCTCTGGAAACACCATATATTTT. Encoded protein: CASSLEGQGSGNTIYF. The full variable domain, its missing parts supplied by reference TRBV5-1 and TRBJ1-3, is KAGVTQTPRYLIKTRGQQVTLSCSPISGHRSVSWYQQTPGQGLQFLFEYFSETQRNKGNFPGRFSGRQFSNSRSEMNVSTLELGDSALYLCASSLEGQGSGNTIYFGEGSWLTVV.

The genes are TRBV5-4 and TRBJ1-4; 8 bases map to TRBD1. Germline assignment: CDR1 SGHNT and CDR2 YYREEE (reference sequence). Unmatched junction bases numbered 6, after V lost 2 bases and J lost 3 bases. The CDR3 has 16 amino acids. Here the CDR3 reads CASSLSRGLANEKLFF. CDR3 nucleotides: TGTGCCAGCAGCTTATCCAGGGGGCTTGCTAATGAAAAACTGTTTTTT.

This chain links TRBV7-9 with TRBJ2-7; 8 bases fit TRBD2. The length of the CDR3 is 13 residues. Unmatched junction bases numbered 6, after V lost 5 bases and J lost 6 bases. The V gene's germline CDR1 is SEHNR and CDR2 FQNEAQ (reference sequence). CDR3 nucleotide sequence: TGTGCCAGCAGCCCAGCGGGAGCACGCGAGCAGTACTTC. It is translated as CASSPAGAREQYF.

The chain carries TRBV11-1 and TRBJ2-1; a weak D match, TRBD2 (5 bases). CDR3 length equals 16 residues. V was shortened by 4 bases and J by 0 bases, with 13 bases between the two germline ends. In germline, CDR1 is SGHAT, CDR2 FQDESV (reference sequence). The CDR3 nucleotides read TGTGCCAGCAGCTCCCAAAGCGGACCCTCCTACAATGAGCAGTTCTTC. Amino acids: CASSSQSGPSYNEQFF.

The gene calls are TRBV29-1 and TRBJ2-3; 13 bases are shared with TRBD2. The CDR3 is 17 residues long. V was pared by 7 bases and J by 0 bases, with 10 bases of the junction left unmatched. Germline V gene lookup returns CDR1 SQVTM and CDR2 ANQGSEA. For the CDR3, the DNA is TGCAGCGCCTCCCGGACTAGCGGGAGCGCGAGCACAGATACGCAGTATTTT. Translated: CSASRTSGSASTDTQYF.

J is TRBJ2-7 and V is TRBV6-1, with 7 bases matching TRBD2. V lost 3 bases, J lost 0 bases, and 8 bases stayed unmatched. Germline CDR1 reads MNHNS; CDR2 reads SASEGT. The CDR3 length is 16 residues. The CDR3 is CASSENTGTISYEQYF. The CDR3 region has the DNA TGTGCCAGCAGTGAGAATACCGGGACTATCTCCTACGAGCAGTACTTC.

The DNA for the CDR3 is TGTGCCAGCAGCTTGGCCGAACAGAACACTGAAGCTTTCTTT. Translation: CASSLAEQNTEAFF. J is TRBJ1-1 and V is TRBV5-4; D remains unclear. Germline CDR1 and CDR2: SGHNT and YYREEE (reference sequence). V lost 0 bases and J lost 1, with 7 bases in between. This CDR3 has 14 amino acids.

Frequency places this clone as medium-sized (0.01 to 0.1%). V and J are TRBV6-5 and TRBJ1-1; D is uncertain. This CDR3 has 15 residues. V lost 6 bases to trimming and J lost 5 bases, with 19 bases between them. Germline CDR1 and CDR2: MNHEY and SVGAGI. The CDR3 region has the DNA TGTGCCAGCAGCCCGCGGGCCGCGGGAAAGACTGAAGCTTTCTTT. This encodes CASSPRAAGKTEAFF.

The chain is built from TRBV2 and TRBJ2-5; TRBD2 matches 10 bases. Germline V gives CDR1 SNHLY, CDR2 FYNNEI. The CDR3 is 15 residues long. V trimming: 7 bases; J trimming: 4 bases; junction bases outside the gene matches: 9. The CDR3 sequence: CASNALGLAVETQYF. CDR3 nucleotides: TGTGCCAGCAATGCCCTAGGACTAGCGGTAGAGACCCAGTACTTC.

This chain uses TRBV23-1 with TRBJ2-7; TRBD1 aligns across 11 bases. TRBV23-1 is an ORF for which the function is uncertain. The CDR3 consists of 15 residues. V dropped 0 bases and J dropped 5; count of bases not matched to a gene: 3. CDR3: CASSQSGQGAHEQYF. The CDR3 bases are TGCGCCAGCAGTCAATCTGGACAGGGGGCCCACGAGCAGTACTTC.

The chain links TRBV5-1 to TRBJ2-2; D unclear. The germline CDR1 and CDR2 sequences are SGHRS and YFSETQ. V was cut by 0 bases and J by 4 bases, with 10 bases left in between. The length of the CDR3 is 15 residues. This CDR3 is CASSLGDGGTGELFF. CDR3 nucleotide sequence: TGCGCCAGCAGCTTGGGAGACGGCGGCACCGGGGAGCTGTTTTTT.

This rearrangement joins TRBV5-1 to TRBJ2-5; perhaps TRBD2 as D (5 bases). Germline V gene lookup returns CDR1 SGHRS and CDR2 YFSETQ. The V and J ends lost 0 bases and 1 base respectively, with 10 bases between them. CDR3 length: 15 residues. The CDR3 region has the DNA TGCGCCAGCAGCTTGGCACCGGGAAGCCAAGAGACCCAGTACTTC. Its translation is CASSLAPGSQETQYF.

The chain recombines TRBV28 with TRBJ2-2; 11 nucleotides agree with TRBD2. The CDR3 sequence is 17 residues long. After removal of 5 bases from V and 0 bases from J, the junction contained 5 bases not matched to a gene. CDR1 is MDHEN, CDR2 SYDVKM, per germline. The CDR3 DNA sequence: TGTGCCAGCAGTCCCACTAGCGGGAGCTCGAACACCGGGGAGCTGTTTTTT. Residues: CASSPTSGSSNTGELFF.

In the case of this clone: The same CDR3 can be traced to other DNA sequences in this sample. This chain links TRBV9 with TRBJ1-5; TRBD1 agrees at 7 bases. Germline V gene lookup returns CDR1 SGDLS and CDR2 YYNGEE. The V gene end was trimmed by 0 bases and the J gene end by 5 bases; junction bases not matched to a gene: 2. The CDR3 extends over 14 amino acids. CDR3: CASSVGGGDQPQHF. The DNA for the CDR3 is TGTGCCAGCAGCGTAGGAGGGGGCGATCAGCCCCAGCATTTT.

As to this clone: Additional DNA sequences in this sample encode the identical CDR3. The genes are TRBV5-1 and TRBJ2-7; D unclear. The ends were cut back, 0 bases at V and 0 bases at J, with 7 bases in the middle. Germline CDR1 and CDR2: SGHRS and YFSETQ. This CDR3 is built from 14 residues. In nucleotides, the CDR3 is TGCGCCAGCAGCTTGGTCGCAGGCTCCTACGAGCAGTACTTC. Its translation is CASSLVAGSYEQYF.

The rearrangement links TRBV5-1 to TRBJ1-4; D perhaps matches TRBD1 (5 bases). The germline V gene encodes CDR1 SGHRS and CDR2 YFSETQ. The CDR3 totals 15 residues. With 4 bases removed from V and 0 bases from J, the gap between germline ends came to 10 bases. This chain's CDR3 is CASSPTDATNEKLFF. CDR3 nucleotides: TGCGCCAGCAGCCCGACAGACGCAACTAATGAAAAACTGTTTTTT.

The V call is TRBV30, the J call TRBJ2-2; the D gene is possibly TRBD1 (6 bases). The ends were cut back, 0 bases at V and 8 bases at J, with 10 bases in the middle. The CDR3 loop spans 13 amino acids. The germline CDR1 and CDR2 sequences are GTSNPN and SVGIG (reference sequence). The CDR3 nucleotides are TGTGCCTGGAGTGTAAACAGGGCGGGGGAGCTGTTTTTT. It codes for CAWSVNRAGELFF. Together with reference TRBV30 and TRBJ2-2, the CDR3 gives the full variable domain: SQTIHQWPATLVQPVGSPLSLECTVEGTSNPNLYWYRQAAGRGLQLLFYSVGIGQISSEVPQNLSASRPQDRQFILSSKKLLLSDSGFYLCAWSVNRAGELFFGEGSRLTVL.

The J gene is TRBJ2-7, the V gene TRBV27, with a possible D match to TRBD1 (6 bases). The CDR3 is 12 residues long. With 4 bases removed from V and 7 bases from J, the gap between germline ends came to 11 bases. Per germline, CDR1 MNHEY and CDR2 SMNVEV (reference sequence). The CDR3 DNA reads TGTGCCAGCAGTTCAGGGGTGAGGGAGCAGTACTTC. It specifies CASSSGVREQYF.

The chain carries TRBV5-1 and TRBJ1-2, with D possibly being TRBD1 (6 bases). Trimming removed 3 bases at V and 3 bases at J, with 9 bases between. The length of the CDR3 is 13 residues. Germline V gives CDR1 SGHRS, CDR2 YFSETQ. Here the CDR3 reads CASSSQGDYGYTF. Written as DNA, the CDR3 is TGCGCCAGCAGCTCACAGGGAGACTATGGCTACACCTTC. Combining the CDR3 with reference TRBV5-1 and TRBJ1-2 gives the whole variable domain KAGVTQTPRYLIKTRGQQVTLSCSPISGHRSVSWYQQTPGQGLQFLFEYFSETQRNKGNFPGRFSGRQFSNSRSEMNVSTLELGDSALYLCASSSQGDYGYTFGSGTRLTVV.

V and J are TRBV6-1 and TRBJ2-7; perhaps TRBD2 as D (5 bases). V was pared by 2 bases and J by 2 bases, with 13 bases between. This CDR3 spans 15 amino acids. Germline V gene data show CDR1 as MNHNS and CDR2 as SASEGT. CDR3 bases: TGTGCCAGCAGTGAAAACGACTACTGGGCCTACGAGCAGTACTTC. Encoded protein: CASSENDYWAYEQYF.